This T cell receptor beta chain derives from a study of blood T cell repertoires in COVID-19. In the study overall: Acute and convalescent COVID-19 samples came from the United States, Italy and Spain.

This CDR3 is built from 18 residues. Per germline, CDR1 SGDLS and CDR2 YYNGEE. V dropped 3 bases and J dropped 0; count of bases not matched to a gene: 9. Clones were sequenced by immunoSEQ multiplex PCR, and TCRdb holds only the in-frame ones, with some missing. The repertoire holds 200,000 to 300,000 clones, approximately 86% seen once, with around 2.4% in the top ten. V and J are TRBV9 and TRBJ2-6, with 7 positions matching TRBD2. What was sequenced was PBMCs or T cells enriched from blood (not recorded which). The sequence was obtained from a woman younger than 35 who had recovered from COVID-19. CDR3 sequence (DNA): TGTGCCAGCAGCGCCCGGACTAGTCCCTCCTCTGGGGCCAACGTCCTGACTTTC. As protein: CASSARTSPSSGANVLTF.